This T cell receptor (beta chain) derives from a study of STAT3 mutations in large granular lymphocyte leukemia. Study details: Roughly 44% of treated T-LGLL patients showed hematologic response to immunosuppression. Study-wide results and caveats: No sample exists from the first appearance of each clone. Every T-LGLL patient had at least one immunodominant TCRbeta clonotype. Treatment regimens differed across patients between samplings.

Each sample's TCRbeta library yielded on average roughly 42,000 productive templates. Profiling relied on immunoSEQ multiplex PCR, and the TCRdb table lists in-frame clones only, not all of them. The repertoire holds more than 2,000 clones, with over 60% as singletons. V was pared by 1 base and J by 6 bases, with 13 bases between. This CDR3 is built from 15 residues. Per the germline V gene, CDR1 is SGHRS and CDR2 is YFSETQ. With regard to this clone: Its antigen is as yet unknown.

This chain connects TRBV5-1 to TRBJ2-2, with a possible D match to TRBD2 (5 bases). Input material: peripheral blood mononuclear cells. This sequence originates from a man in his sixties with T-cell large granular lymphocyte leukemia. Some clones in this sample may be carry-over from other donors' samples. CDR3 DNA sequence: TGCGCCAGCAGCTTGCGGGATAGTGCTTCCGGGGAGCTGTTTTTT. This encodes CASSLRDSASGELFF.